These 14 T cell receptor beta chains share one sample of origin, sequenced in a study of radiotherapy plus CTLA-4 blockade in lung cancer. Measured with immunoSEQ multiplex PCR; TCRdb has only the in-frame clones, and not every one. The sample includes about 45,000 clones, around 63% of them seen just once. Sequencing was performed on peripheral blood, taken from a patient treated with radiotherapy plus ipilimumab. These receptor sequences come from a human donor with non-small cell lung cancer who had a partial response to radiotherapy plus ipilimumab.

The chain has TRBV5-1 and TRBJ2-2; the D gene is possibly TRBD1 (6 bases). CDR1 SGHRS and CDR2 YFSETQ come from the germline V gene. V was trimmed by 1 base and J by 3 bases, leaving 10 bases between them. The CDR3 sequence is 15 residues long. The CDR3 is CASSLSGADTGELFF. The CDR3 DNA is TGCGCCAGCAGCTTGTCAGGGGCGGACACCGGGGAGCTGTTTTTT.

The chain is built from TRBV2 and TRBJ2-1, with D perhaps TRBD2 (5 bases). This CDR3 comprises 13 residues. Germline assignment: CDR1 SNHLY and CDR2 FYNNEI. The V gene lost 7 bases and the J gene lost 4 bases, with 11 bases spanning the gap. The CDR3 is CASIEGRYNEQFF. The CDR3 nucleotides are TGTGCCAGCATAGAGGGTCGGTACAATGAGCAGTTCTTC.

The rearrangement uses TRBV6-1 and TRBJ2-5; 13 bases line up with TRBD2. Unmatched junction bases numbered 9, after V lost 4 bases and J lost 7 bases. Germline V gives CDR1 MNHNS, CDR2 SASEGT. The CDR3 consists of 16 residues. In DNA form, the CDR3 reads TGTGCCAGCAGTGCCCGACTAGCGGGGGGACGGGGGACCCAGTACTTC. It codes for CASSARLAGGRGTQYF.

The J gene is TRBJ1-2, the V gene TRBV2; TRBD1 matches at 8 bases. The germline CDR1 and CDR2 sequences are SNHLY and FYNNEI. This CDR3 comprises 13 residues. Trimming took 7 bases from V and 7 from J; bases not matched to a gene: 8. CDR3 in DNA: TGTGCCAGCAAGGGACAGGTCGGTCGTGGCTACACCTTC. This encodes CASKGQVGRGYTF.

The DNA of the CDR3 is TGTGCCAGCAGTTCCCTCCAGGGTTATGGGCAAGGCAAAAACATTCAGTACTTC. As protein: CASSSLQGYGQGKNIQYF. The chain couples TRBV27 to TRBJ2-4, with D possibly being TRBD1 (5 bases). CDR1 and CDR2 (germline): MNHEY, SMNVEV (reference sequence). Trimming stripped 4 bases from V and 3 bases from J, with 22 bases between. The CDR3 sequence is 18 residues long.

The V and J genes are TRBV7-2 and TRBJ2-1, with 9 bases aligning to TRBD1. J gave up 0 bases and V 3 bases, and 12 bases lay outside the gene matches. Germline CDR1 SGHTA, CDR2 FQGNSA. The CDR3 runs to 19 residues. CDR3 amino acids: CASSLGGDRVPISYNEQFF. Here the CDR3 DNA reads TGTGCCAGCAGCTTGGGGGGGGACAGGGTCCCTATCTCCTACAATGAGCAGTTCTTC.

The chain joins TRBV9 to TRBJ1-4; 9 bases fit TRBD1. V shed 4 bases, J shed 7 bases, and the junction held 17 bases outside the gene matches. The CDR3 runs to 18 residues. Germline-derived CDR1 and CDR2 are SGDLS and YYNGEE. The CDR3 is CASSPMAIPQGAGEKLFF. In nucleotides, the CDR3 is TGTGCCAGCAGCCCGATGGCGATACCACAGGGGGCCGGTGAAAAACTGTTTTTT.

This clone was observed a single time. The rearrangement joins TRBV7-9 to TRBJ2-2, with 12 bases aligning to TRBD2. This CDR3 contains 16 residues. CDR1 and CDR2 (germline): SEHNR, FQNEAQ (reference sequence). V was pared by 3 bases and J by 6 bases, with 5 bases of the junction left unmatched. CDR3 in amino acids: CASSFGLAGIAGELFF. The CDR3 DNA reads as TGTGCCAGCAGCTTCGGACTAGCGGGAATAGCCGGGGAGCTGTTTTTT.

The genes are TRBV9 and TRBJ2-3; unclear D gene. Germline V lookup: CDR1 SGDLS, CDR2 YYNGEE. The CDR3 spans 15 residues. V lost 3 bases and J lost 3, with 14 bases in between. The CDR3 is CASSDGSAGTDTQYF. The CDR3 DNA sequence: TGTGCCAGCAGCGACGGAAGCGCCGGGACAGATACGCAGTATTTT.

Here the CDR3 reads CASSPEGDRPYF. CDR3 DNA sequence: TGTGCCAGCTCACCGGAGGGGGACAGGCCTTATTTT. This sequence joins TRBV18 and TRBJ2-3, with 8 bases that match TRBD1. Germline V CDR1 and CDR2: KGHSH, LQKENI. This CDR3 spans 12 amino acids. With V trimmed by 3 bases and J by 15 bases, 8 bases remained unmatched.

This clone has just a few counts. The chain combines TRBV28 with TRBJ1-1, with D uncertain. This CDR3 has 15 amino acids. CDR1 is MDHEN and CDR2 is SYDVKM in the germline V gene. Trimming took off 6 bases at V and 0 bases at J, with 14 bases between the two ends. Written as DNA, the CDR3 is TGTGCCAGCAGGCCCCCCCCACAGATGAACACTGAAGCTTTCTTT. Translation: CASRPPPQMNTEAFF. Drawing the rest from reference TRBV28 and TRBJ1-1, the complete variable domain is DVKVTQSSRYLVKRTGEKVFLECVQDMDHENMFWYRQDPGLGLRLIYFSYDVKMKEKGDIPEGYSVSREKKERFSLILESASTNQTSMYLCASRPPPQMNTEAFFGQGTRLTVV.

A few counts support this clone. V is TRBV14 and J is TRBJ2-1, with 12 bases identical to TRBD2. Germline CDR1 reads SGHDN; CDR2 reads FVKESK. The V and J ends lost 9 bases and 8 bases, in that order; junction bases with no gene match: 26. The CDR3 has 20 residues. The CDR3 here is CARGRAAASGRARFNDEQFF. In DNA, the CDR3 is TGTGCCAGGGGCCGGGCAGCGGCTAGCGGGAGGGCCAGGTTTAACGATGAGCAGTTCTTC. Looking up the rest from reference TRBV14 and TRBJ2-1 gives the full variable domain: EAGVTQFPSHSVIEKGQTVTLRCDPISGHDNLYWYRRVMGKEIKFLLHFVKESKQDESGMPNNRFLAERTGGTYSTLKVQPAELEDSGVYFCARGRAAASGRARFNDEQFFGPGTRLTVL.

The V call is TRBV6-5, the J call TRBJ1-1; 10 nucleotides align to TRBD1. J gave up 1 base and V 1 base, and 3 bases lay outside the gene matches. Germline lookup yields CDR1 MNHEY and CDR2 SVGAGI. This CDR3 comprises 16 residues. In DNA, the CDR3 is TGTGCCAGCAGTTACTGGACAGGGGGTGCGAACACTGAAGCTTTCTTT. Its translation is CASSYWTGGANTEAFF.

The J gene is TRBJ2-5, the V gene TRBV4-2, with D perhaps matching TRBD1 (6 bases). The end of the DNA fits TRBJ2-7 better, so the J call may be wrong. Germline lookup yields CDR1 LGHNA and CDR2 YNFKEQ. CDR3 size: 17 residues. CDR3 coding DNA: TGTGCCAGCAGCCAAGATCTCGCAATCAGGGGCTCCTACGAGCAGTACTTC. It specifies CASSQDLAIRGSYEQYF.